The clone carrying this T cell receptor (beta chain) showed up just once. Its specificity is not known. Original handling: Owing to the provision of junction-only sequences devoid of quality scores by immunoSEQ, filtering differed. Sequenced by immunoSEQ multiplex PCR; TCRdb stores in-frame clones only, minus some. V and J calls and clone size are copied from that table; D and trimming were computed from the DNA. This sample yields millions of clones, of which about 92% are seen a single time; around 0.14% belongs to the top ten. The entry originates in a study of shared clonotypes between healthy human individuals. Whole-study findings and limits: Non-shared clonotypes displayed generation probabilities falling below those of clonotypes present in all four donors.

The CDR3 consists of 15 residues. The germline V gene encodes CDR1 MNHNS and CDR2 SASEGT. The V segment lost 3 bases and the J segment 2 bases; nucleotides outside the gene matches: 5. Sequencing used naive CD4+ T cells sorted from blood. Regarding subset: CD45RA+ positively selected. The genes are TRBV6-1 and TRBJ2-7, with 9 bases aligning to TRBD1. The sequence came from a man between 18 and 29 years old in good health. The CDR3 loop reads CASSEPGQGTYEQYF. The CDR3 DNA sequence: TGTGCCAGCAGTGAGCCGGGACAGGGAACCTACGAGCAGTACTTC.